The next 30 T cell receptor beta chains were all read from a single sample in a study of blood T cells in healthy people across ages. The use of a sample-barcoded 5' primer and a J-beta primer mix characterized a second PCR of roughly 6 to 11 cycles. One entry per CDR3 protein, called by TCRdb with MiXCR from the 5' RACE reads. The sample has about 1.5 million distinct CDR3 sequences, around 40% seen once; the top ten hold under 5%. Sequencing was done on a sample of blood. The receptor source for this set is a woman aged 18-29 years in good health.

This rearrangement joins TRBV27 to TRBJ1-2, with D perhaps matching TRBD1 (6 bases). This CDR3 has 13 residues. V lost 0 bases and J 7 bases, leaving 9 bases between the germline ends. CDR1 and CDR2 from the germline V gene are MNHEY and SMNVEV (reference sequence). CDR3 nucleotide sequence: TGTGCCAGCAGTTTATCCAGGGGTCGTGGCTACACCTTC. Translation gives CASSLSRGRGYTF.

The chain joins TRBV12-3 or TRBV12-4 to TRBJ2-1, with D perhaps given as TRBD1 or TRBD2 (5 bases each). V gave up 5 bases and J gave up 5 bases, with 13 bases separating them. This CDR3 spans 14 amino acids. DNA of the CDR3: TGTGCCAGCAGTGTCCGGGACGCCGACAATGAGCAGTTCTTC. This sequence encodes CASSVRDADNEQFF.

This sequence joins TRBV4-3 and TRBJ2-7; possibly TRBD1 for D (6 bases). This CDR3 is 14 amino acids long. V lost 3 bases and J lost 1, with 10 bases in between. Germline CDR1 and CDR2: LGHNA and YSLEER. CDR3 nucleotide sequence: TGCGCCAGCAGCCATACAGGGAAATCCTACGAGCAGTACTTC. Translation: CASSHTGKSYEQYF.

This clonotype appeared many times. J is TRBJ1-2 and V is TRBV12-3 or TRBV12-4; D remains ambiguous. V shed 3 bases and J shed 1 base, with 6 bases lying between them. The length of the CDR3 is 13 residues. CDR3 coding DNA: TGTGCCAGCAGTTTTCAGAATAACTATGGCTACACCTTC. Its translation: CASSFQNNYGYTF.

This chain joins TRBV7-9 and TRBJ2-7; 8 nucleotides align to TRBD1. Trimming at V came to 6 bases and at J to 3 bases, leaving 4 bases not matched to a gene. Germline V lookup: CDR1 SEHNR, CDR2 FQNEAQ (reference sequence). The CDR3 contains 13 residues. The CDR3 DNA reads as TGTGCCAGCAGAACGGGACAGGACTACGAGCAGTACTTC. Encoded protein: CASRTGQDYEQYF.

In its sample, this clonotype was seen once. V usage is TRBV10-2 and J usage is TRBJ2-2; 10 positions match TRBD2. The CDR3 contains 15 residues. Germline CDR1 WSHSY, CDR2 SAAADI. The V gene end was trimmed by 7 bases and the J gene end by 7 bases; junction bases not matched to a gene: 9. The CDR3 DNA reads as TGCGCCAGCACCAGCGGGGGGGCTTTATTCGGGGAGCTGTTTTTT. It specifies CASTSGGALFGELFF.

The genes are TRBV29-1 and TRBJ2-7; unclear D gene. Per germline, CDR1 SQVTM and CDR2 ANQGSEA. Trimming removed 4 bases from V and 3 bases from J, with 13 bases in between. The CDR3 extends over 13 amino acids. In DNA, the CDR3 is TGCAGCGTTGTGGAACCCACCGGCTACGAGCAGTACTTC. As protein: CSVVEPTGYEQYF.

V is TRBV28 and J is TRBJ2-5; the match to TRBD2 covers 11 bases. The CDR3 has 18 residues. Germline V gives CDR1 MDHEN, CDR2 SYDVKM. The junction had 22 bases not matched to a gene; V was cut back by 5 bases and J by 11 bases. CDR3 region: CASSPNLAGGPVGGEQYF. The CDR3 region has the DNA TGTGCCAGCAGTCCGAATCTAGCGGGAGGCCCCGTCGGAGGTGAGCAGTACTTC.

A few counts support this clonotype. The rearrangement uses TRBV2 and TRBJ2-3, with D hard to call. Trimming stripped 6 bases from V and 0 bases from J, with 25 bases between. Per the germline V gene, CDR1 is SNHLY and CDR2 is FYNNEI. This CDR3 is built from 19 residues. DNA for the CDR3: TGTGCCAGCAGCCCCCTTCTTTGGATGAGATTAACTAGCACAGATACGCAGTATTTT. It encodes CASSPLLWMRLTSTDTQYF. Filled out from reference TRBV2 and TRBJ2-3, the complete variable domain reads EPEVTQTPSHQVTQMGQEVILRCVPISNHLYFYWYRQILGQKVEFLVSFYNNEISEKSEIFDDQFSVERPDGSNFTLKIRSTKLEDSAMYFCASSPLLWMRLTSTDTQYFGPGTRLTVL.

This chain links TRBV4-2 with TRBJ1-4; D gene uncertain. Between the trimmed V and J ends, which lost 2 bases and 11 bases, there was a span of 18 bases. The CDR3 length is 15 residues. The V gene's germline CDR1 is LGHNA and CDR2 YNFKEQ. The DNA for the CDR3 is TGTGCCAGCAGCCAAAGATTCCTCTCTCCGGAGAAACTGTTTTTT. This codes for CASSQRFLSPEKLFF.

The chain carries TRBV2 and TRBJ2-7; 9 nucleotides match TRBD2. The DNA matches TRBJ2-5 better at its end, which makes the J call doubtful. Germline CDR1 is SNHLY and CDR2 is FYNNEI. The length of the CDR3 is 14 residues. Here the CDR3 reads CASTPESGGETQYF. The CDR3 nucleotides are TGTGCCAGCACTCCTGAAAGCGGGGGGGAGACCCAGTACTTC.

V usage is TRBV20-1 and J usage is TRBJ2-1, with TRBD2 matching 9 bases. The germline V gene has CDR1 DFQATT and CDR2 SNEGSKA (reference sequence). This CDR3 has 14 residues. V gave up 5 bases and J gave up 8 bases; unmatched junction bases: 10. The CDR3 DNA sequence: TGCAGTGCTCCGACTAGCGGCCGGGGAGATGAGCAGTTCTTC. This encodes CSAPTSGRGDEQFF.

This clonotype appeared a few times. Here the CDR3 reads CASSGTSGQYNEQFF. The CDR3 DNA reads TGTGCCAGCAGCGGGACTAGCGGGCAGTACAATGAGCAGTTCTTC. V gene TRBV6-6 combines with J gene TRBJ2-1; TRBD2 matches at 12 bases. Germline-derived CDR1 and CDR2 are MNHNY and SVGAGI (reference sequence). CDR3 length: 15 residues. V lost 6 bases and J lost 4; bases outside the gene matches: 4.

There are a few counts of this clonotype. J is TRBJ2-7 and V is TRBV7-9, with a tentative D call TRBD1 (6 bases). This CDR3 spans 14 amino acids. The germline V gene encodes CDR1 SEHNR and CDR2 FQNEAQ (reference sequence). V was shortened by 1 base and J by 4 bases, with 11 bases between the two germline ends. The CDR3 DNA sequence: TGTGCCAGCAGCTTAGAGACAGGTTTTTACGAGCAGTACTTC. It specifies CASSLETGFYEQYF.

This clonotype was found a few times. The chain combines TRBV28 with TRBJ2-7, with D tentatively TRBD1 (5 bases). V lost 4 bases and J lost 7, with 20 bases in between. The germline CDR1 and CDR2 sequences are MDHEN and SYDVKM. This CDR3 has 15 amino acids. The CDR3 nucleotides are TGTGCCAGCAGTTCCACCACAAGGGGTATGGGTGAGCAGTACTTC. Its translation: CASSSTTRGMGEQYF.

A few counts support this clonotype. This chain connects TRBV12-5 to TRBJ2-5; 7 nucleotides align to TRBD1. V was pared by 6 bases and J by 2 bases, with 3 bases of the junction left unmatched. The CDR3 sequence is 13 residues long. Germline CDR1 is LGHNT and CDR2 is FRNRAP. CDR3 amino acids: CASGLQGQETQYF. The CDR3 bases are TGTGCTAGTGGCCTACAGGGGCAAGAGACCCAGTACTTC.

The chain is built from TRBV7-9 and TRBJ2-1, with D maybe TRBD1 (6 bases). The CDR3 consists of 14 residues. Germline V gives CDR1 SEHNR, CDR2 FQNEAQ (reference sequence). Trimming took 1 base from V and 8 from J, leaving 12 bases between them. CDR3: CASSLGGRRDEQFF. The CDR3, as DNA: TGTGCCAGCAGCTTAGGGGGGCGGCGCGATGAGCAGTTCTTC.

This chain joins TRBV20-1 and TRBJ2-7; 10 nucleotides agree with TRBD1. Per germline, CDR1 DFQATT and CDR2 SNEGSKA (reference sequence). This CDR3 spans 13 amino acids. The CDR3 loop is CNVPGQGTYEQYF. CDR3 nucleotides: TGCAATGTACCGGGACAGGGGACCTACGAGCAGTACTTC.

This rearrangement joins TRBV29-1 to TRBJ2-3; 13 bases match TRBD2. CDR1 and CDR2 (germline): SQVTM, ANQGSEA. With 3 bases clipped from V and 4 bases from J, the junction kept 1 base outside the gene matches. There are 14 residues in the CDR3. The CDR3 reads CSVDGLAGADTQYF. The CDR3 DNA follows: TGCAGCGTTGACGGACTAGCGGGAGCAGATACGCAGTATTTT.

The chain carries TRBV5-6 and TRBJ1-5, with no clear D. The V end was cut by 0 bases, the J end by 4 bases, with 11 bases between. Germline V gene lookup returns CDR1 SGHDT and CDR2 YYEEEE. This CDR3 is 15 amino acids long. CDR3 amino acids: CASSLAPGVNQPQHF. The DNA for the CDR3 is TGTGCCAGCAGCTTGGCGCCCGGGGTTAATCAGCCCCAGCATTTT.

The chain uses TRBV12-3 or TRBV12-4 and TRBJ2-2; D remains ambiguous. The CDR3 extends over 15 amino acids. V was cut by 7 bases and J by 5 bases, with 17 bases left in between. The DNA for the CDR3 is TGTGCCAGCACCGGCCACCTAAACCCGACCGGGGAGCTGTTTTTT. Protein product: CASTGHLNPTGELFF.

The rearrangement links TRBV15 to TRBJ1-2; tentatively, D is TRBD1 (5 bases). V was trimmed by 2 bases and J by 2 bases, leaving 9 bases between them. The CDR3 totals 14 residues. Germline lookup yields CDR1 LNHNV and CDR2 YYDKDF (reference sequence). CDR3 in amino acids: CATSRPGPNYGYTF. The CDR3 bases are TGTGCCACCAGCAGACCGGGGCCCAACTATGGCTACACCTTC.

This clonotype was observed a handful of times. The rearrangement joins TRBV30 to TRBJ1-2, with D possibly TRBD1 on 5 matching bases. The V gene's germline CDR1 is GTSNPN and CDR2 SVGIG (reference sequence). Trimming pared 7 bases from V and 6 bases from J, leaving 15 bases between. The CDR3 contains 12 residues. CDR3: CALRQGGDGYTF. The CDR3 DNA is TGTGCCTTACGCCAGGGTGGGGATGGCTACACCTTC.

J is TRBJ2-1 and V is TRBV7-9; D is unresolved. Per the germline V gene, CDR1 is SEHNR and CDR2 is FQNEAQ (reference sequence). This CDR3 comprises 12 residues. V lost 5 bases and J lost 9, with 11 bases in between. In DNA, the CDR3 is TGTGCCAGCAGCCCCCTCCCCGGTGAGCAGTTCTTC. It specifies CASSPLPGEQFF.

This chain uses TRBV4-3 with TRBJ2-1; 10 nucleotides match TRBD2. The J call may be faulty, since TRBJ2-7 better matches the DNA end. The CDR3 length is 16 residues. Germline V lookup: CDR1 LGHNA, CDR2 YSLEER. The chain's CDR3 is CASSQDLAGVDNEQYF. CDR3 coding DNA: TGCGCCAGCAGCCAAGATCTAGCGGGAGTGGACAATGAGCAGTACTTC.

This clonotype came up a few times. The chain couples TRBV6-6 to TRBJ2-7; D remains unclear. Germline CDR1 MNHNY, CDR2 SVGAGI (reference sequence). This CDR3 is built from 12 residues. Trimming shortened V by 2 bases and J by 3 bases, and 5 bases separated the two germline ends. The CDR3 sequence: CASSYRYYEQYF. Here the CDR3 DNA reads TGTGCCAGCAGTTACAGATACTACGAGCAGTACTTC.

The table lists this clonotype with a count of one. CDR3 loop: CASSVEGQEQFF. In nucleotides, the CDR3 is TGTGCCAGCAGCGTAGAGGGGCAAGAGCAGTTCTTC. The V and J genes are TRBV9 and TRBJ2-1, with D maybe TRBD1 (5 bases). CDR1 SGDLS and CDR2 YYNGEE come from the germline V gene. The V gene lost 0 bases and the J gene lost 10 bases, with 8 bases spanning the gap. CDR3 length: 12 residues.

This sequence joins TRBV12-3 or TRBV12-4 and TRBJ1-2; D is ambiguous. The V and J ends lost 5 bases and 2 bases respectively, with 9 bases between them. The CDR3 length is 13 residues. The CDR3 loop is CASSGRWNYGYTF. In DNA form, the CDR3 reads TGTGCCAGCAGTGGCCGGTGGAACTATGGCTACACCTTC.

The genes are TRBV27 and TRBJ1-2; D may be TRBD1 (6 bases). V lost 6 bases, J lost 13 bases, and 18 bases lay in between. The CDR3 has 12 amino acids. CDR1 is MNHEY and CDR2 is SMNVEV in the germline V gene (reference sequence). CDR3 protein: CASRGTGISPTF. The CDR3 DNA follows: TGTGCCAGCAGAGGCACAGGGATTTCTCCCACCTTC.

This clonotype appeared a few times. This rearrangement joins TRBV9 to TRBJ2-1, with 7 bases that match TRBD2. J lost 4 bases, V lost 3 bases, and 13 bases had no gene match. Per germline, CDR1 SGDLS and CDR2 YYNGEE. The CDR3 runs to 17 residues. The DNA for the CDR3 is TGTGCCAGCAGCGCCGGTCGAGGACGAGCGGGATACAATGAGCAGTTCTTC. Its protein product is CASSAGRGRAGYNEQFF.